The entry below gives a single TCR beta chain sequence along with its context. The antigen is undetermined. The sample is drawn from a study of OX40 agonist ivuxolimab in advanced cancers. Overall study: Patients were treated with intravenous ivuxolimab, dosed at 0.01 to 10 mg/kg and infused every 2 weeks.

Study-level findings and limits: The CD4+ and CD8+ T cells in the blood had expanded clonally by week 6 at 0.1 to 3.0 mg/kg. Near-lowest levels of clonal expansion characterized partial responders at 0.1-3.0 mg/kg.

The V end was cut by 3 bases, the J end by 4 bases, with 4 bases between. The V gene's germline CDR1 is MNHEY and CDR2 SMNVEV (reference sequence). The CDR3 spans 12 residues. Measured with immunoSEQ multiplex PCR; TCRdb has only the in-frame clones, and not every one. Of approximately 61,000 clones in the sample, 90% to 95% were seen once. The study sampled blood at baseline, cycle 4 day 1, and cycle 7 day 1. V gene TRBV27 combines with J gene TRBJ1-5; the D is unclear. The material was CD4+ or CD8+ T cells sorted from blood, obtained in a trial of the OX40 agonist ivuxolimab. This receptor was taken from an adult with an advanced solid tumor such as melanoma, head and neck, liver or kidney cancer. The CDR3 DNA reads TGTGCCAGCAGTTTCCTAAATCAGCCCCAGCATTTT. Translating it yields CASSFLNQPQHF.